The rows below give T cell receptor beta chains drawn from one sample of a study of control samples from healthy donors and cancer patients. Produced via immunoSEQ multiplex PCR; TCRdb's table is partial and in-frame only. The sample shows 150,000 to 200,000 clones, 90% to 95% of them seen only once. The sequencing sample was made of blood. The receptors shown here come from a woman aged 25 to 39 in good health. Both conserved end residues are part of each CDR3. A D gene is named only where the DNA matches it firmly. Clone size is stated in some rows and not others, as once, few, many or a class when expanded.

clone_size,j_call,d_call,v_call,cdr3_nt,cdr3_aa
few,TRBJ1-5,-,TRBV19,TGTGCCAGTAGGGAGTATAGCAATCAGCCCCAGCATTTT,CASREYSNQPQHF
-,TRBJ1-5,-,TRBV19,TGTGCCAGTAGTACGCGGAATCAGCCCCAGCATTTT,CASSTRNQPQHF
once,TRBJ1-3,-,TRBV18,TGTGCCAGCTCGGACACCTCCTCTCTGGGAAACACCATATATTTT,CASSDTSSLGNTIYF
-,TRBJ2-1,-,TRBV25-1,TGTGCCAGCAGTGAATACGGGCACAATGAGCAGTTCTTC,CASSEYGHNEQFF
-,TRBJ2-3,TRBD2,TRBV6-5,TGTGCCAGCAGAGTAGCGGGAGGGAGCACAGATACGCAGTATTTT,CASRVAGGSTDTQYF
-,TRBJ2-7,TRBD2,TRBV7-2,TGTGCCAGCAGCTCCGGACTAGCGGGAGGGGGTGAGCAGTACTTC,CASSSGLAGGGEQYF
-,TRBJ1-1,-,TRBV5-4,TGTGCCAGCAGCTCGCTACAGGGCATGAACACTGAAGCTTTCTTT,CASSSLQGMNTEAFF
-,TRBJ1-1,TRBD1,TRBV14,TGTGCCAGCAGCTACAGGGGGCGCCCTGAAGCTTTCTTT,CASSYRGRPEAFF
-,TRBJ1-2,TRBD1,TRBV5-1,TGCGCCAGCAGCTTGACCCCGGGACAGCAGTATGGCTACACCTTC,CASSLTPGQQYGYTF
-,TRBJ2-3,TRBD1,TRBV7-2,TGTGCCAGCAGCTCCGGACAGGGGGGCACAGATACGCAGTATTTT,CASSSGQGGTDTQYF
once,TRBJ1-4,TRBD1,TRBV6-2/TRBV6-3,TGTGCCAGCAGTTACTCCGGGACAGGGCGGGAAAAACTGTTTTTT,CASSYSGTGREKLFF
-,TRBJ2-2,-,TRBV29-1,TGCATCGTGGCAGGGTACACCGGGGAGCTGTTTTTT,CIVAGYTGELFF
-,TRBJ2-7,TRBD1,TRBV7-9,TGTGCCAGCAGGCGGACAGGGGACGACGAGCAGTACTTC,CASRRTGDDEQYF
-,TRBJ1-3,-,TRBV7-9,TGTGCCAGCAGCTTAGCGGGGGCTGGAAACACCATATATTTT,CASSLAGAGNTIYF
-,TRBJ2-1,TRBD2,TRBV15,TGTGCCACCAGCACTAGCGGGGGGGCGAATGAGCAGTTCTTC,CATSTSGGANEQFF
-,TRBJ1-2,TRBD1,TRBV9,TGTGCCAGCAGCGTAGCGACAGGGGACTATGGCTACACCTTC,CASSVATGDYGYTF
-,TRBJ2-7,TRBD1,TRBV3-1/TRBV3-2,TGTGCCAGCAGCCAAGGAAACAGGGGCCCCGAGCAGTACTTC,CASSQGNRGPEQYF
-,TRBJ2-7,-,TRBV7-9,TGTGCCAGCAGCTCGGGGGACTACGAGCAGTACTTC,CASSSGDYEQYF
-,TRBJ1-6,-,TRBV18,TGTGCCAGCTCACTCTCCCCGGGGGACATAACTTCACCCCTCCACTTT,CASSLSPGDITSPLHF
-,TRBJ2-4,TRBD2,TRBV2,TGTGCCAGCAGGGGGACTAAGCTAGCCAAAAACATTCAGTACTTC,CASRGTKLAKNIQYF
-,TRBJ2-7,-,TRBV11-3,TGTGCCAGCAGCTTGGAGGGGGGGCACTACGAGCAGTACTTC,CASSLEGGHYEQYF
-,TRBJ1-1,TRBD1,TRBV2,TGTGCCAGCAGTCGACAGGGATACGGAGCTTTCTTT,CASSRQGYGAFF
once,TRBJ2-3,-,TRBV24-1,TGTGCCACCAGTGATTTTGGGAGCACAGATACGCAGTATTTT,CATSDFGSTDTQYF
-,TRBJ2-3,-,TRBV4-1,TGCGCCAGCAGCCAATTATCAGATACGCAGTATTTT,CASSQLSDTQYF
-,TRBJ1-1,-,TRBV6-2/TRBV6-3,TGTGCCAGCAGTTACAGAATTGACACTGAAGCTTTCTTT,CASSYRIDTEAFF
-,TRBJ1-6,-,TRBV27,TGTGCCAGCAGTTTATTAGCGACAGCTAATTCACCCCTCCACTTT,CASSLLATANSPLHF
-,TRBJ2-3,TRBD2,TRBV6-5,TGTGCCAGCACTAGCGGGGGCCCCACAGATACGCAGTATTTT,CASTSGGPTDTQYF
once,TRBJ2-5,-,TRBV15,TGTGCCACCAGCAGAGATATTAGGGGGGAGACCCAGTACTTC,CATSRDIRGETQYF
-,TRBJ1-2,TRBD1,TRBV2,TGTGCCAGCAGTACCCAGGGGGATTATGGCTACACCTTC,CASSTQGDYGYTF
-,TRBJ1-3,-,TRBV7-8,TGTGCCAGCAGCTTAGCCCCCGACGCATACTCTGGAAACACCATATATTTT,CASSLAPDAYSGNTIYF
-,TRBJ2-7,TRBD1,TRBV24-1,TGTGCCACCAGTGAGGGACAGGGCTACGAGCAGTACTTC,CATSEGQGYEQYF
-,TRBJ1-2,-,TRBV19,TGTGCCAGTAGTATGAGGAGGGCCTATGGCTACACCTTC,CASSMRRAYGYTF
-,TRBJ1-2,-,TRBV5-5,TGTGCCAGCAGCTTGGGGGACGTAGCTAACTATGGCTACACCTTC,CASSLGDVANYGYTF
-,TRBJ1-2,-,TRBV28,TGTGCCAGCAGTTCGACAGGATACTATGGCTACACCTTC,CASSSTGYYGYTF